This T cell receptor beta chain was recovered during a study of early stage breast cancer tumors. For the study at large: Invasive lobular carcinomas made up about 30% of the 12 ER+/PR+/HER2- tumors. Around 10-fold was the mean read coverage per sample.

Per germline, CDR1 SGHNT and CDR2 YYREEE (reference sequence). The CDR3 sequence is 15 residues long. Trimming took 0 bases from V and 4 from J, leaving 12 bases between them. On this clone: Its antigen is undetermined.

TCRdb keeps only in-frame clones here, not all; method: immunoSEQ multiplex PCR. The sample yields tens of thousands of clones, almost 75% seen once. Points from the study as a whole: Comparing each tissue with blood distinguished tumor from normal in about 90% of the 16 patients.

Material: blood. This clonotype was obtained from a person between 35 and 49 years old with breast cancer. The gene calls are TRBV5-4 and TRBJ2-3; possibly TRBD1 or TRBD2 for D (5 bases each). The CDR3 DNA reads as TGTGCCAGCAGCTTGGGACAGTCAGCGGCAGATACGCAGTATTTT. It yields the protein CASSLGQSAADTQYF.